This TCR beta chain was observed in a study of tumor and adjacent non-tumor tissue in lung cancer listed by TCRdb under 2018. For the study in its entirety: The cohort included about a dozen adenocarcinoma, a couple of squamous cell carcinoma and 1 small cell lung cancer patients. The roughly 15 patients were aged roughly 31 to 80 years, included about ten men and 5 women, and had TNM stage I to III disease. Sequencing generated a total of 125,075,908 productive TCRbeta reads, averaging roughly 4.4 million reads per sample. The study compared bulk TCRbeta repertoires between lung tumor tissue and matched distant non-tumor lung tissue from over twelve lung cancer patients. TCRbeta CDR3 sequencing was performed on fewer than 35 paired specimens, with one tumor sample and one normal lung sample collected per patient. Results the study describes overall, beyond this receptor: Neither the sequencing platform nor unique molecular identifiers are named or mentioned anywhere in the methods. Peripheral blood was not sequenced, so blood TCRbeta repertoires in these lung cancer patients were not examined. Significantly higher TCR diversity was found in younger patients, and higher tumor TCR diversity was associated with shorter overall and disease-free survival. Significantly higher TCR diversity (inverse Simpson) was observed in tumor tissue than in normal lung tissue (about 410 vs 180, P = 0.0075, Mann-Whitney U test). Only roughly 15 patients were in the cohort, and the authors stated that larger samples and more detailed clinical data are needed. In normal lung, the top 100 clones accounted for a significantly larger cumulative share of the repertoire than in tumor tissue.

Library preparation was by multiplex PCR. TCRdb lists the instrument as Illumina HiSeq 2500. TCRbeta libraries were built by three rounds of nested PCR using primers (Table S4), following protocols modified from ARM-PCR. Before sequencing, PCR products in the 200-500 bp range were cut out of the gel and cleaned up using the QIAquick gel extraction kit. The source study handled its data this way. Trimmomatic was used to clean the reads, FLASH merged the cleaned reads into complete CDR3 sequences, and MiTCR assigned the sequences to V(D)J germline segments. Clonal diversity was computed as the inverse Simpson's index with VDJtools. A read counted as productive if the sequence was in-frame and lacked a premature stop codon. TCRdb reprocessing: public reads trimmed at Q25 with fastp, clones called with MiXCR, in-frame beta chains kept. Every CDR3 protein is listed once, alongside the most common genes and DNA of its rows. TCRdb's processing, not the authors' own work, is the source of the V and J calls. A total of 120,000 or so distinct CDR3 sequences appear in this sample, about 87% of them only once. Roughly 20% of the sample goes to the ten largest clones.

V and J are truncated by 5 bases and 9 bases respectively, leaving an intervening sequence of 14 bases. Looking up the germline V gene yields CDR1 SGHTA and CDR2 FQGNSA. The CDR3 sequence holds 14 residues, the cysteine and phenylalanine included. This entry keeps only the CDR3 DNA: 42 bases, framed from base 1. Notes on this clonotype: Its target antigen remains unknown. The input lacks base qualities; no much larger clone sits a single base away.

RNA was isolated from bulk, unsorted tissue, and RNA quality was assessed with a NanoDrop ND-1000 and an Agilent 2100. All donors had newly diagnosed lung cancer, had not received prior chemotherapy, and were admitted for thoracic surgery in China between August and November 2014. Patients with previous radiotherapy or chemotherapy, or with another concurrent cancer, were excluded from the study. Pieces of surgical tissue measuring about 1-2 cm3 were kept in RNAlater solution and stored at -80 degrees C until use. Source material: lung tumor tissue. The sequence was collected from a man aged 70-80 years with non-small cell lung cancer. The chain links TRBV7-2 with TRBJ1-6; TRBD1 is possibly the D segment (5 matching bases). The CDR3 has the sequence CTSSPPGFASPLHF. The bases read TGTACCAGCAGCCCCCCAGGGTTTGCTTCACCCCTCCACTTT.